The rows below give T cell receptor beta chains drawn from one sample of a study of high-grade serous ovarian cancer treatment subgroups. The protocol was immunoSEQ multiplex PCR, while the TCRdb copy is restricted to in-frame clones and leaves out a portion. The data hold 13,000 or so clones, with 88% observed a single time. What was sequenced was tumor tissue. These receptor sequences come from a human donor with high-grade serous ovarian cancer. Both conserved end residues are part of each CDR3. D genes are given only for firm matches. Some rows have no size entry. The others give once, few or many, or a class for an expanded clone.

clone size	V gene	J gene	D gene	CDR3 DNA	CDR3 protein
NA	TRBV7-8	TRBJ2-1	NA	TGTGCCAGCAGCCCGACGGCGCCCTACAATGAGCAGTTCTTC	CASSPTAPYNEQFF
few	TRBV28	TRBJ1-6	NA	TGTGCCAGCAGTTTTACGGGTTATAATTCACCCCTCCACTTT	CASSFTGYNSPLHF
NA	TRBV29-1	TRBJ2-7	NA	TGCAGCGTCGCCCGGACAGGGAGACTAGCGGCTGGGGAGCAGTACTTC	CSVARTGRLAAGEQYF
NA	TRBV28	TRBJ1-2	NA	TGTGCCAGCAGTTTCTTGGGAGGATGGGGCTACACCTTC	CASSFLGGWGYTF
NA	TRBV28	TRBJ1-5	NA	TGTGCCAGCAGCTCGTCTTACAGGGTCTCCAGCAATCAGCCCCAGCATTTT	CASSSSYRVSSNQPQHF
NA	TRBV7-2	TRBJ1-3	TRBD1	TGTGCCAGCAGCTTAGGAACAGGGGGCACAGGAAACACCATATATTTT	CASSLGTGGTGNTIYF
NA	TRBV28	TRBJ1-5	NA	TGTGCCAGCACCTCCCTCTCATCCAATCAGCCCCAGCATTTT	CASTSLSSNQPQHF
NA	TRBV18	TRBJ2-2	NA	TGTGCCAGCTCACCAGCGGGGAGCATAAACACCGGGGAGCTGTTTTTT	CASSPAGSINTGELFF
once	TRBV7-9	TRBJ1-2	NA	TGTGCCAGCAGCCCTCCGGCTAACTATGGCTACACCTTC	CASSPPANYGYTF
NA	TRBV5-1	TRBJ2-2	TRBD1	TGCGCCAGCAGCTTACGGGACAGATACACCGGGGAGCTGTTTTTT	CASSLRDRYTGELFF
once	TRBV9	TRBJ1-4	TRBD1	TGTGCCAGCAGCGTAGACGGGACAGAAAATGAAAAACTGTTTTTT	CASSVDGTENEKLFF
NA	TRBV27	TRBJ1-2	NA	TGTGCCAGCAGATCCCAGACGGATAACTATGGCTACACCTTC	CASRSQTDNYGYTF
few	TRBV14	TRBJ1-6	NA	TGTGCCAGCAGCCCAGGCAGATCAGTAGCCTCACCCCTCCACTTT	CASSPGRSVASPLHF
NA	TRBV19	TRBJ1-2	TRBD1	TGTGCCAGTAGAGAGACAGGGGCCAACTATGGCTACACCTTC	CASRETGANYGYTF
NA	TRBV6-6	TRBJ1-1	NA	TGTGCCAGCAGTCAGGGGCCTATGAACACTGAAGCTTTCTTT	CASSQGPMNTEAFF
NA	TRBV7-2	TRBJ2-3	NA	TGTGCCAGCAGCTCGGGACTGAATACGCAGTATTTT	CASSSGLNTQYF
once	TRBV27	TRBJ2-5	TRBD2	TGTGCCAGCCGCCCCCAAGCGGGGGGGCGGAAGACCCAGTACTTC	CASRPQAGGRKTQYF
NA	TRBV19	TRBJ2-5	NA	TGTGCCAGTAGTACAGACACAGGGTACCAAGAGACCCAGTACTTC	CASSTDTGYQETQYF
NA	TRBV25-1	TRBJ1-1	NA	TGTGCCAGCAGCGACGGTGAAGCTTTCTTT	CASSDGEAFF
NA	TRBV7-2	TRBJ1-1	TRBD1	TGTGCCAGCAGCACGACATCGGGACAGGGAACTGAAGCTTTCTTT	CASSTTSGQGTEAFF
NA	TRBV7-2	TRBJ1-4	NA	TGTGCCAGCAGCCGAGGGGTGGGGGCGCAAGAAAAACTGTTTTTT	CASSRGVGAQEKLFF
NA	TRBV18	TRBJ2-5	NA	TGTGCCAGCTCACCACGCTCCGGGGGAGAGACCCAGTACTTC	CASSPRSGGETQYF
NA	TRBV6-1	TRBJ2-7	NA	TGTGCCAGCAGTGAAGATCCCGTCGAATCCTACGAGCAGTACTTC	CASSEDPVESYEQYF
NA	TRBV19	TRBJ1-1	NA	TGTGCCAGTAGTTACGATCGCGGGCTGAACACTGAAGCTTTCTTT	CASSYDRGLNTEAFF
NA	TRBV7-2	TRBJ1-3	NA	TGTGCCAGCAGCTCTGGCGGGCGAAACACCATATATTTT	CASSSGGRNTIYF
NA	TRBV23-1	TRBJ2-2	NA	TGCGCCAGCAGTCAATCAGGGACCGGGGAGCTGTTTTTT	CASSQSGTGELFF
once	TRBV6-5	TRBJ2-7	NA	TGTGCCAGCAGTTACTCCCCAACCGGGCCTCCCTACGAGCAGTACTTC	CASSYSPTGPPYEQYF
NA	TRBV7-9	TRBJ1-1	TRBD1	TGTGCCAGCAGCTCAGGACAGGTTGAAGCTTTCTTT	CASSSGQVEAFF
NA	TRBV11-2	TRBJ2-1	TRBD2	TGTGCCAGCAGCTTAGAGGGTTTGCTTGCGGGGGGTATCGATGAGCAGTTCTTC	CASSLEGLLAGGIDEQFF
once	TRBV5-5	TRBJ1-1	NA	TGTGCCAGCGTCCCGGGACACATGAACACTGAAGCTTTCTTT	CASVPGHMNTEAFF
NA	TRBV10-3	TRBJ1-1	NA	TGTGCCATCAGTCGCGGACATACAAACACTGAAGCTTTCTTT	CAISRGHTNTEAFF
NA	TRBV5-1	TRBJ2-2	NA	TGCGCCAGCAGTCGTGACAGCCTAAACACCGGGGAGCTGTTTTTT	CASSRDSLNTGELFF
NA	TRBV6-5	TRBJ1-1	TRBD1	TGTGCCAGCAGTTCCGGGACAGGGGATTTCTTT	CASSSGTGDFF
NA	TRBV4-3	TRBJ2-2	NA	TGCGCCAGCAGCCGGAGGGGGACGGAGAACACCGGGGAGCTGTTTTTT	CASSRRGTENTGELFF
NA	TRBV5-1	TRBJ1-1	TRBD1	TGCGCCAGCAGCTTCGGGCAGGGGGGTGAAGCTTTCTTT	CASSFGQGGEAFF
NA	TRBV28	TRBJ2-1	TRBD1	TGTGCCAGCAGTTTCTTGCAGGGGGCTAGTAATGAGCAGTTCTTC	CASSFLQGASNEQFF
NA	TRBV4-3	TRBJ1-1	NA	TGCGCCAGCAGCCAGGGTTGGGGGGGGAACACTGAAGCTTTCTTT	CASSQGWGGNTEAFF
NA	TRBV7-9	TRBJ1-4	TRBD1	TGTGCCAGCAGCTTAAGGTGGACAGGGGGCCTAGCTAATGAAAAACTGTTTTTT	CASSLRWTGGLANEKLFF
NA	TRBV11-2	TRBJ2-7	TRBD1	TGTGCCAGCAGCTCAGATAGACAGGGGCAGTACTTC	CASSSDRQGQYF
once	TRBV2	TRBJ2-3	TRBD2	TGTGCCAGCAAGGGGACTACTAGCACAGATACGCAGTATTTT	CASKGTTSTDTQYF
NA	TRBV14	TRBJ1-6	NA	TGTGCCAGCAGCCAAGCCGGGACAAGCCATTCACCCCTCCACTTT	CASSQAGTSHSPLHF
NA	TRBV7-8	TRBJ1-1	TRBD1	TGTGCCAGCAGCGCACAGGGGCCGGCGAACACTGAAGCTTTCTTT	CASSAQGPANTEAFF
NA	TRBV7-2	TRBJ1-1	NA	TGTGCCAGCAGCTTAAGGACGTGGGGGAACACTGAAGCTTTCTTT	CASSLRTWGNTEAFF
NA	TRBV6-6	TRBJ1-6	NA	TGTGCCAGCAGTTACTTTCCGACAGATTATAATTCACCCCTCCACTTT	CASSYFPTDYNSPLHF